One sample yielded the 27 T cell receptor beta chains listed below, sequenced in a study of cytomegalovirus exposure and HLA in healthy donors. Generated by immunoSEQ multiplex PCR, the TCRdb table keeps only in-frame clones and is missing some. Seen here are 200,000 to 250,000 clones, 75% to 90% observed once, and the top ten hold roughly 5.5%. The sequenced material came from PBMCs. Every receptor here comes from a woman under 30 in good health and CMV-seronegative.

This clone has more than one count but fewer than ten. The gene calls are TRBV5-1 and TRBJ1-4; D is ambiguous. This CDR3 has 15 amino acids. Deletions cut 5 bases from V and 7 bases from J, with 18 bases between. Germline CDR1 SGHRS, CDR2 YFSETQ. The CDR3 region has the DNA TGCGCCAGCAGTAAGGGTGCGGGCCGCAGTGAAAAACTGTTTTTT. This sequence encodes CASSKGAGRSEKLFF.

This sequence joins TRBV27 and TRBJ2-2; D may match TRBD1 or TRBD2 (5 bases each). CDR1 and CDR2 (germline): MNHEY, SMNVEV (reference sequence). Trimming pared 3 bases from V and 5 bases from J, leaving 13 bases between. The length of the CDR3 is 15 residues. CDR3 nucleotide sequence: TGTGCCAGCAGTTTTCGGCAGGGAGTAACCGGGGAGCTGTTTTTT. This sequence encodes CASSFRQGVTGELFF.

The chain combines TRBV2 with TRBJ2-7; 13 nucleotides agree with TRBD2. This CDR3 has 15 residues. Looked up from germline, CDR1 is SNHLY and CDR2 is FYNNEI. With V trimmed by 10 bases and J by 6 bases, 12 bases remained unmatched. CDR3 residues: CATSPGLAGELEQYF. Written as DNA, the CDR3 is TGTGCCACCTCACCTGGACTAGCGGGAGAGCTCGAGCAGTACTTC.

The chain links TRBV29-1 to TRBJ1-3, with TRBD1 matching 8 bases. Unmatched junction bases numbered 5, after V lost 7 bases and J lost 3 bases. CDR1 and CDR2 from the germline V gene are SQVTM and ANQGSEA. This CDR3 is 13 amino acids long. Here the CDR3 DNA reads TGCAGCGCCGGACAGGGCCGTGGAAACACCATATATTTT. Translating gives CSAGQGRGNTIYF.

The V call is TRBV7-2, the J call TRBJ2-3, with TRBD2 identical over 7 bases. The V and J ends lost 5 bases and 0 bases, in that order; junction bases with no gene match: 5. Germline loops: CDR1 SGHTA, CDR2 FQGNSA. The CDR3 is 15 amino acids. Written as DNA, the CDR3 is TGTGCCAGCAGCCCGCGGCGGGGGAGCACAGATACGCAGTATTTT. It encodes CASSPRRGSTDTQYF. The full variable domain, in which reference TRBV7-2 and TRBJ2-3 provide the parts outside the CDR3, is GAGVSQSPSNKVTEKGKDVELRCDPISGHTALYWYRQSLGQGLEFLIYFQGNSAPDKSGLPSDRFSAERTGGSVSTLTIQRTQQEDSAVYLCASSPRRGSTDTQYFGPGTRLTVL.

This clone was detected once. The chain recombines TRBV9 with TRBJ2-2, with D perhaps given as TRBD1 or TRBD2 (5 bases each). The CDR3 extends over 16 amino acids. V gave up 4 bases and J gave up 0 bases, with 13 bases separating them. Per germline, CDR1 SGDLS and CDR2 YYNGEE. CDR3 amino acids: CASSRTGTPNTGELFF. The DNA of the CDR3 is TGTGCCAGCAGCCGCACGGGGACCCCGAACACCGGGGAGCTGTTTTTT.

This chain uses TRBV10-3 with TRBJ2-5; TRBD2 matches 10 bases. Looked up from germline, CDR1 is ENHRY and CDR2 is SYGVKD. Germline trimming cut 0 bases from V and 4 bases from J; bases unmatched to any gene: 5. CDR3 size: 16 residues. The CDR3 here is CAISESSSGGRETQYF. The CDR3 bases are TGTGCCATCAGTGAGTCGAGTAGCGGGGGGCGAGAGACCCAGTACTTC.

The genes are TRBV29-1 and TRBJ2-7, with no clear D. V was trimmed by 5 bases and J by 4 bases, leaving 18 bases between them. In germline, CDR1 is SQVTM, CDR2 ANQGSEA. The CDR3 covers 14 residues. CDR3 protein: CSVILLTRLYEQYF. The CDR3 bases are TGCAGCGTTATCTTATTAACCCGCCTTTACGAGCAGTACTTC.

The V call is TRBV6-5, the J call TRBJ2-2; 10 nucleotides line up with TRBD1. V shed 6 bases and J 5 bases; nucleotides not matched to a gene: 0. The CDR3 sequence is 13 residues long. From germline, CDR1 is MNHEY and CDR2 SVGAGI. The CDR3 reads CASRDRGTGELFF. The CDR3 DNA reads TGTGCCAGCAGGGACAGGGGGACCGGGGAGCTGTTTTTT.

This chain's CDR3 is CSAGLRADETQYF. DNA of the CDR3: TGCAGCGCGGGGTTACGGGCGGATGAGACCCAGTACTTC. This chain uses TRBV29-1 with TRBJ2-5; weak D call: TRBD2 (5 bases). The CDR3 covers 13 residues. Trimming took 7 bases from V and 5 from J, leaving 17 bases between them. Germline V CDR1 and CDR2: SQVTM, ANQGSEA.

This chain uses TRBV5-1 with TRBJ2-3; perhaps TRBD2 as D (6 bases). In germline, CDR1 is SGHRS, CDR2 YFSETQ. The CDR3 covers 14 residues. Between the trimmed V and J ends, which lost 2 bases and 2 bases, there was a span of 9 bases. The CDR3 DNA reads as TGCGCCAGCAGCTTCGGGGGTCTCACAGATACGCAGTATTTT. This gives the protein CASSFGGLTDTQYF.

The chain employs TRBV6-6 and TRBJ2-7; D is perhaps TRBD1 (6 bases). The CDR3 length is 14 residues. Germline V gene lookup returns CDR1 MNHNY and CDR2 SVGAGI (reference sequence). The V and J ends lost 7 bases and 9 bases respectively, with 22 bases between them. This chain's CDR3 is CASTPRAGDIRQYF. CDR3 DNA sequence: TGTGCCAGCACCCCCCGGGCCGGGGACATTCGGCAGTACTTC.

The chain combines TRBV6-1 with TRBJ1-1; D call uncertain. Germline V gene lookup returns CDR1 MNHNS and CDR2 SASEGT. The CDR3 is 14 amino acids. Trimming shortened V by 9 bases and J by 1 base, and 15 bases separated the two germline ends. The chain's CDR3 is CASKVGGRNTEAFF. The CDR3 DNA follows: TGTGCCAGTAAGGTGGGAGGTCGGAACACTGAAGCTTTCTTT.

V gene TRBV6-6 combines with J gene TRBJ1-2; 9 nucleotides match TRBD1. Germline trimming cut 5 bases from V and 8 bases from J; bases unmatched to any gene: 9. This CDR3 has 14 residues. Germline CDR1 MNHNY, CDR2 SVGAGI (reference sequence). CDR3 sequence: CASSQVQGAGGYTF. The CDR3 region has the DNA TGTGCCAGCAGTCAAGTACAGGGGGCCGGGGGCTACACCTTC.

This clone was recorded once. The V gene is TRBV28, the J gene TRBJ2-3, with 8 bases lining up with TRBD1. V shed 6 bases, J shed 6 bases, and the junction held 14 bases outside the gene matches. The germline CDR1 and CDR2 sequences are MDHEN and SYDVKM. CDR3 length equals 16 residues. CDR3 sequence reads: CASSLTPGGSRDTQYF. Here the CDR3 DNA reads TGTGCCAGCAGCCTAACCCCAGGGGGCTCTCGTGATACGCAGTATTTT.

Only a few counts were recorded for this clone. CDR3 protein: CASRPGTPDRELFF. In DNA, the CDR3 is TGTGCCAGCAGGCCTGGGACTCCGGATAGGGAGCTGTTTTTT. The gene calls are TRBV27 and TRBJ2-2; possible D gene TRBD2, 6 bases. The V gene's germline CDR1 is MNHEY and CDR2 SMNVEV (reference sequence). This CDR3 comprises 14 residues. V was trimmed by 6 bases and J by 9 bases, leaving 17 bases between them.

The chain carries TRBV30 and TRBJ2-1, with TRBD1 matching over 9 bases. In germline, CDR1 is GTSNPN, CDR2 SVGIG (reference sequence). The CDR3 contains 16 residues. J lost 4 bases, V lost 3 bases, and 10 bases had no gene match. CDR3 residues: CAWRDRGAGIYNEQFF. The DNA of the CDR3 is TGTGCCTGGAGGGACAGGGGCGCCGGGATATACAATGAGCAGTTCTTC.

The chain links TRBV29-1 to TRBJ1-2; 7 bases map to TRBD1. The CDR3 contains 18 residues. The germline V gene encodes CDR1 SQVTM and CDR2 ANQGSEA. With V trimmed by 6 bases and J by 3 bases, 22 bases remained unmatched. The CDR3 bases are TGCAGCGTCCCGCTCATTAGACAGGGACCTAAAGCTGACTATGGCTACACCTTC. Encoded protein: CSVPLIRQGPKADYGYTF. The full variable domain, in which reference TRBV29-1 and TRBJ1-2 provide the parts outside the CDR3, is SAVISQKPSRDICQRGTSLTIQCQVDSQVTMMFWYRQQPGQSLTLIATANQGSEATYESGFVIDKFPISRPNLTFSTLTVSNMSPEDSSIYLCSVPLIRQGPKADYGYTFGSGTRLTVV.

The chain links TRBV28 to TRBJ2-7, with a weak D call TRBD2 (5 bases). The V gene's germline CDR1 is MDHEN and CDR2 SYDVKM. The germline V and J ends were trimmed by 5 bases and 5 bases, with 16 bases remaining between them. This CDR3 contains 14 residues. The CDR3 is CASSGRDLLDEQYF. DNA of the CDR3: TGTGCCAGCAGTGGCCGGGATCTTCTGGACGAGCAGTACTTC.

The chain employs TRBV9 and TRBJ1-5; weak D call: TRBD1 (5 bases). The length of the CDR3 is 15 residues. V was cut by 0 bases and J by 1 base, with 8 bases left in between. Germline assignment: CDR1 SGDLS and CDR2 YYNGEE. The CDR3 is CASSVGGASNQPQHF. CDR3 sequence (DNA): TGTGCCAGCAGCGTAGGAGGGGCGAGCAATCAGCCCCAGCATTTT. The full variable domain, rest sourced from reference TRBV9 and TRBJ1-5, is DSGVTQTPKHLITATGQRVTLRCSPRSGDLSVYWYQQSLDQGLQFLIQYYNGEERAKGNILERFSAQQFPDLHSELNLSSLELGDSALYFCASSVGGASNQPQHFGDGTRLSIL.

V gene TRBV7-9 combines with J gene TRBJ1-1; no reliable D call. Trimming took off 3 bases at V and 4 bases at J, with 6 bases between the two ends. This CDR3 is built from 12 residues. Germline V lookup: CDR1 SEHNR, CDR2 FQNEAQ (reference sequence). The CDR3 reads CASSFEPTEAFF. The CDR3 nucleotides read TGTGCCAGCAGCTTCGAGCCCACTGAAGCTTTCTTT.

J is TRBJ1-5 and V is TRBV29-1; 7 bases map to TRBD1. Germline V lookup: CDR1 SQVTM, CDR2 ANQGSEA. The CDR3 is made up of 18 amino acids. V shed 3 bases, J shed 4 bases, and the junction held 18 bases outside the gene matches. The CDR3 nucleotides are TGCAGCGTTGACTCCAAGGACAGGAAAGTGGTGCATAATCAGCCCCAGCATTTT. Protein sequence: CSVDSKDRKVVHNQPQHF.

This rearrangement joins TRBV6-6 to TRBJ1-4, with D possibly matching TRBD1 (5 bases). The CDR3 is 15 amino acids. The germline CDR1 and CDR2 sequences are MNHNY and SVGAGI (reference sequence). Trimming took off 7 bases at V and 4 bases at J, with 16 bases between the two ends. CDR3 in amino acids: CASTHRGGVNEKLFF. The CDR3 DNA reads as TGTGCCAGCACCCACCGGGGGGGAGTTAATGAAAAACTGTTTTTT.

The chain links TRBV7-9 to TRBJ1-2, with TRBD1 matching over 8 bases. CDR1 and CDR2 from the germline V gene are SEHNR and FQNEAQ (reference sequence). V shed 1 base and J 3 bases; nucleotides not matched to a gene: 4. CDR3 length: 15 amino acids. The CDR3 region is CASSLGQGNDYGYTF. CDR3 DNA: TGTGCCAGCAGCTTAGGACAGGGGAACGACTATGGCTACACCTTC.

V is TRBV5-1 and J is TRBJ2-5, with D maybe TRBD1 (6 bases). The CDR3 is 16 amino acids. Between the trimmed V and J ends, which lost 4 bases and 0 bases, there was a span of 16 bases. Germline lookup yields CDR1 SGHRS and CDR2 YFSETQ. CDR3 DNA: TGCGCCAGCAGCCGGTTAGGACAGAACAACCAAGAGACCCAGTACTTC. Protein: CASSRLGQNNQETQYF. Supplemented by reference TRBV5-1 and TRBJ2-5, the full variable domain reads KAGVTQTPRYLIKTRGQQVTLSCSPISGHRSVSWYQQTPGQGLQFLFEYFSETQRNKGNFPGRFSGRQFSNSRSEMNVSTLELGDSALYLCASSRLGQNNQETQYFGPGTRLLVL.

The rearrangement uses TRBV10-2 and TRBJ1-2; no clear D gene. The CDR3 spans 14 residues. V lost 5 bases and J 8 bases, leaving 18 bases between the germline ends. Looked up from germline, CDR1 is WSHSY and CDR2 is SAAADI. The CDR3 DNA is TGCGCCAGCAGTAACGCCCGGCTAATGGGCGGCTACACCTTC. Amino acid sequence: CASSNARLMGGYTF.

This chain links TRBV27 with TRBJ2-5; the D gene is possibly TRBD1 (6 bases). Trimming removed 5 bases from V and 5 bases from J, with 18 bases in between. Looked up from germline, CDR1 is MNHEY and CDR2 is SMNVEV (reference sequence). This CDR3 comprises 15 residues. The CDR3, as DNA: TGTGCCAGCAGTCCAGATCAACAGGGAGTGGAGACCCAGTACTTC. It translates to CASSPDQQGVETQYF.